This passage covers 20 T cell receptor beta chains from one sample sequenced in a study of blood T cell repertoires in COVID-19. Data came from immunoSEQ multiplex PCR; TCRdb stores just in-frame clones and leaves some out. The profile shows about 210,000 clones, roughly 87% of them singletons. The specimen sequenced was PBMCs or T cells enriched from blood (not recorded which). Receptors were obtained from a man between 25 and 39 years old in a cohort exposed to, infected with or recovered from COVID-19 (not recorded which).

The gene calls are TRBV14 and TRBJ1-1; the match to TRBD1 covers 10 bases. The ends lost 3 bases at V and 5 bases at J; junction bases unmatched: 0. CDR1 is SGHDN, CDR2 FVKESK, per germline. This CDR3 comprises 13 residues. CDR3 coding DNA: TGTGCCAGCAGCCAGGGACAGGGGACTGAAGCTTTCTTT. It yields the protein CASSQGQGTEAFF.

The V call is TRBV27, the J call TRBJ2-6; 8 nucleotides match TRBD1. V shed 4 bases, J shed 0 bases, and the junction held 5 bases outside the gene matches. The length of the CDR3 is 17 residues. Germline CDR1 and CDR2: MNHEY and SMNVEV (reference sequence). The CDR3 region is CASSYGTGPSGANVLTF. The DNA of the CDR3 is TGTGCCAGCAGTTATGGGACAGGTCCCTCTGGGGCCAACGTCCTGACTTTC.

This chain joins TRBV6-5 and TRBJ1-1, with D maybe TRBD1 (6 bases). The V gene lost 5 bases and the J gene lost 0 bases, with 10 bases spanning the gap. This CDR3 has 14 amino acids. From germline, CDR1 is MNHEY and CDR2 SVGAGI. DNA of the CDR3: TGTGCCAGCAGTCCCAGGGGCATGAACACTGAAGCTTTCTTT. Translation gives CASSPRGMNTEAFF.

The rearrangement uses TRBV7-2 and TRBJ1-3; 7 positions match TRBD1. The CDR3 has 15 amino acids. The trim removed 5 bases at V and 3 bases at J, leaving 7 bases unmatched. Per the germline V gene, CDR1 is SGHTA and CDR2 is FQGNSA. CDR3 residues: CASSPDRTVGNTIYF. The CDR3 DNA follows: TGTGCCAGCAGCCCGGACAGGACCGTTGGAAACACCATATATTTT. The full variable domain, its missing parts supplied by reference TRBV7-2 and TRBJ1-3, is GAGVSQSPSNKVTEKGKDVELRCDPISGHTALYWYRQSLGQGLEFLIYFQGNSAPDKSGLPSDRFSAERTGGSVSTLTIQRTQQEDSAVYLCASSPDRTVGNTIYFGEGSWLTVV.

This clone appeared a single time. This rearrangement joins TRBV4-3 to TRBJ1-2, with TRBD1 matching over 7 bases. Trimming took 4 bases from V and 3 from J; bases not matched to a gene: 2. The CDR3 contains 13 residues. CDR1 and CDR2 from the germline V gene are LGHNA and YSLEER. CDR3 sequence reads: CASSRQGDYGYTF. As DNA, the CDR3 is TGCGCCAGCAGCCGACAGGGAGACTATGGCTACACCTTC.

This clone was seen just once. The chain is built from TRBV18 and TRBJ2-5; 10 bases map to TRBD1. This CDR3 comprises 15 residues. V dropped 5 bases and J dropped 4; count of bases not matched to a gene: 7. The germline gives CDR1 KGHSH, CDR2 LQKENI. CDR3 sequence: CASSNGQGVGETQYF. As DNA, the CDR3 is TGTGCCAGCTCAAACGGACAGGGGGTAGGAGAGACCCAGTACTTC.

The chain carries TRBV7-2 and TRBJ2-5, with 7 bases matching TRBD1. V trimming: 4 bases; J trimming: 5 bases; junction bases outside the gene matches: 10. Germline V CDR1 and CDR2: SGHTA, FQGNSA. The CDR3 is 15 residues long. CDR3 DNA sequence: TGTGCCAGCAGCTCACCCCAGGGGGATCTGGAGACCCAGTACTTC. It yields the protein CASSSPQGDLETQYF. Complete variable domain (other parts from reference TRBV7-2 and TRBJ2-5): GAGVSQSPSNKVTEKGKDVELRCDPISGHTALYWYRQSLGQGLEFLIYFQGNSAPDKSGLPSDRFSAERTGGSVSTLTIQRTQQEDSAVYLCASSSPQGDLETQYFGPGTRLLVL.

This clone was seen only a few times. V gene TRBV19 combines with J gene TRBJ2-7, with 8 positions matching TRBD2. With 4 bases clipped from V and 0 bases from J, the junction kept 5 bases outside the gene matches. Germline assignment: CDR1 LNHDA and CDR2 SQIVND (reference sequence). This CDR3 spans 15 amino acids. The CDR3 region has the DNA TGTGCCAGTAGTACGTCGGGGGGGAGCTCCTACGAGCAGTACTTC. Amino acid sequence: CASSTSGGSSYEQYF.

The chain combines TRBV24-1 with TRBJ1-5; a possible D gene is TRBD1 (5 bases). The length of the CDR3 is 15 residues. From germline, CDR1 is KGHDR and CDR2 SFDVKD. V lost 9 bases to trimming and J lost 0 bases, with 14 bases between them. The CDR3 is CATQEGADSNQPQHF. CDR3 bases: TGTGCCACCCAAGAAGGGGCTGATAGCAATCAGCCCCAGCATTTT.

This rearrangement joins TRBV5-5 to TRBJ2-1, with 10 bases identical to TRBD2. The CDR3 extends over 15 amino acids. Germline V gene data show CDR1 as SGHKS and CDR2 as YYEKEE (reference sequence). V lost 6 bases and J lost 11; bases outside the gene matches: 14. DNA for the CDR3: TGTGCCAGCAACCTAGGGGGACTAGCGATGCGAAAGCAGTTCTTC. The encoded protein is CASNLGGLAMRKQFF.

J is TRBJ2-7 and V is TRBV14; D uncertain. Trimming removed 0 bases at V and 2 bases at J, with 8 bases between. This CDR3 has 14 residues. The germline V gene encodes CDR1 SGHDN and CDR2 FVKESK. CDR3 protein: CASSQDWPAYEQYF. In DNA form, the CDR3 reads TGTGCCAGCAGCCAAGATTGGCCAGCCTACGAGCAGTACTTC.

CDR3 nucleotide sequence: TGTGCCACCAGTGACCGGGACAGAACCTACGAGCAGTACTTC. Translation: CATSDRDRTYEQYF. This chain connects TRBV24-1 to TRBJ2-7; 7 nucleotides line up with TRBD1. Losses at the gene ends were 4 bases for V and 2 bases for J; bases not matched to a gene: 4. Germline V gives CDR1 KGHDR, CDR2 SFDVKD. This CDR3 region has 14 residues.

The V gene is TRBV18, the J gene TRBJ2-1; the match to TRBD2 covers 9 bases. CDR3 length: 15 residues. CDR1 KGHSH and CDR2 LQKENI come from the germline V gene. The V gene end was trimmed by 4 bases and the J gene end by 7 bases; junction bases not matched to a gene: 8. The CDR3 loop reads CASSQNSGSWNEQFF. The CDR3 DNA follows: TGTGCCAGCTCACAAAATAGCGGGAGTTGGAATGAGCAGTTCTTC.

The V call is TRBV7-2, the J call TRBJ1-4; D might be TRBD1 (6 bases). This CDR3 has 16 residues. Trimming cost V 4 bases and J 5 bases, with 17 bases left between them. CDR1 is SGHTA, CDR2 FQGNSA, per germline. The CDR3 bases are TGTGCCAGCAGCTCAAATCCGACAGGTCCCAATGAAAAACTGTTTTTT. It codes for CASSSNPTGPNEKLFF.

The chain has TRBV12-3 or TRBV12-4 and TRBJ1-1; 7 bases match TRBD1. The CDR3 spans 13 residues. With V trimmed by 5 bases and J by 7 bases, 7 bases remained unmatched. CDR3: CASSLKGQVEAFF. CDR3 in DNA: TGTGCCAGCAGTCTAAAAGGACAGGTTGAAGCTTTCTTT.

The rearrangement links TRBV25-1 to TRBJ2-1, with 8 bases matching TRBD1. Germline V gene data show CDR1 as MGHDK and CDR2 as SYGVNS. The CDR3 is made up of 14 amino acids. The ends lost 7 bases at V and 3 bases at J; junction bases unmatched: 5. The CDR3 sequence: CASNGRGRYNEQFF. In DNA, the CDR3 is TGTGCCAGCAACGGCAGGGGGCGCTACAATGAGCAGTTCTTC.

The rearrangement uses TRBV27 and TRBJ2-1; TRBD2 matches 11 bases. This CDR3 spans 16 amino acids. V dropped 5 bases and J dropped 7; count of bases not matched to a gene: 10. From germline, CDR1 is MNHEY and CDR2 SMNVEV (reference sequence). DNA of the CDR3: TGTGCCAGCAGTAGACCGGGACTAGCGGCTTGGAATGAGCAGTTCTTC. Its protein product is CASSRPGLAAWNEQFF.

This sequence joins TRBV9 and TRBJ2-2; D is uncertain. V was shortened by 4 bases and J by 1 base, with 17 bases between the two germline ends. Germline CDR1 reads SGDLS; CDR2 reads YYNGEE. The CDR3 is 17 amino acids. The CDR3 sequence is CASSPSLSARNTGELFF. The CDR3, as DNA: TGTGCCAGCAGCCCAAGTCTCTCCGCGCGGAACACCGGGGAGCTGTTTTTT.

The J gene is TRBJ2-1, the V gene TRBV5-1; TRBD2 agrees at 10 bases. The ends lost 0 bases at V and 4 bases at J; junction bases unmatched: 7. CDR1 SGHRS and CDR2 YFSETQ come from the germline V gene. This CDR3 region has 17 residues. CDR3 in amino acids: CASSLGPLTSGYNEQFF. CDR3 sequence (DNA): TGCGCCAGCAGCTTGGGGCCCTTGACTAGCGGGTACAATGAGCAGTTCTTC. The complete variable domain, with remaining parts taken from reference TRBV5-1 and TRBJ2-1, reads KAGVTQTPRYLIKTRGQQVTLSCSPISGHRSVSWYQQTPGQGLQFLFEYFSETQRNKGNFPGRFSGRQFSNSRSEMNVSTLELGDSALYLCASSLGPLTSGYNEQFFGPGTRLTVL.

The CDR3 sequence: CASSIVLPRTGRGTPGYTF. As DNA, the CDR3 is TGTGCCAGTAGTATAGTGCTACCAAGGACGGGAAGAGGGACTCCTGGCTACACCTTC. The chain employs TRBV19 and TRBJ1-2, with D possibly matching TRBD1 (5 bases). The CDR3 is 19 amino acids. The V and J ends lost 1 base and 7 bases respectively, with 28 bases between them. Germline lookup yields CDR1 LNHDA and CDR2 SQIVND (reference sequence).